This T cell receptor beta chain was identified during a study of T-cell memory formation after mild COVID-19. This clonotype was seen a few times. TCRdb reanalysed the 5' RACE reads using MiXCR and keeps one entry per CDR3 protein. The sample contains around 340,000 distinct CDR3 sequences, 10% to 15% of which appear only once. Per germline, CDR1 SGHTA and CDR2 FQGNSA. The CDR3 is 14 amino acids. Trimming stripped 6 bases from V and 0 bases from J, with 11 bases between. The receptor was derived from a man younger than 35 who had mild COVID-19 (a few samples of this study predate the infection). Cell type and time point are not known. This chain uses TRBV7-2 with TRBJ1-1; D not resolved. Sequencing used PBMCs or a T cell subset sorted from them (not recorded which). The CDR3 DNA is TGTGCCAGCAGTCTACAGATCCTGAACACTGAAGCTTTCTTT. Protein: CASSLQILNTEAFF.